Detailed here is one TCR beta chain. As yet, its antigen is unknown. There are 15 residues in the CDR3. Germline CDR1 and CDR2: SGHVS and FNYEAQ. This sample was taken from a study of T cells expressing NK-cell markers. Study results and caveats: In about six donors, dominant CD3+CD56+NKG2C+ clonotypes ranked among the top 10 CD8+ clonotypes. Leadership of the CD3+CD56-NKG2C+ fraction also belonged to these clonotypes in a few donors.

TCRdb reworked the 5' RACE reads into one entry per CDR3 protein, no DNA. This table holds approximately 150,000 distinct CDR3 sequences. The rearrangement links TRBV7-6 to TRBJ2-5. This TCR derives from a man aged 18 to 29 in good health. Specimen: blood T cells: a sorted CD56 or NKG2C T cell subset, CD4+ or CD8+ T cells, or bulk PBMC T cells (not recorded which). CDR3 residues: CASSLDAMAIETQYF.